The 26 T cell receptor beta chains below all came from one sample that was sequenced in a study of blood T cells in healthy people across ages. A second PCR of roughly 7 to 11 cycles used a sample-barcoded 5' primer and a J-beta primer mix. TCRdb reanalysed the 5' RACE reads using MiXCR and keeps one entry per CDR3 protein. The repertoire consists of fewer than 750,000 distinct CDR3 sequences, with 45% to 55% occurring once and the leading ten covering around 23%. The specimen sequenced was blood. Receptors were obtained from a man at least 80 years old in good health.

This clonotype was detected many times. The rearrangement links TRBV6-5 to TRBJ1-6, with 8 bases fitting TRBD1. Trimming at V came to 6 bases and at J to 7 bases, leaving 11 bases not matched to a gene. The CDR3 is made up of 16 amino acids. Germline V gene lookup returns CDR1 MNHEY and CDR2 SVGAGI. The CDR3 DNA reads TGTGCCAGCAGCCAATCCCAGGGGGCTGGGAATTCACCCCTCCACTTT. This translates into CASSQSQGAGNSPLHF.

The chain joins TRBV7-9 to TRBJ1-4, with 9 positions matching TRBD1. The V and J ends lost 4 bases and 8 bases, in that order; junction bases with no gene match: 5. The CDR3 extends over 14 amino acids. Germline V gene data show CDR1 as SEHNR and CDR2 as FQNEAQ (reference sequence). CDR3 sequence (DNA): TGTGCCAGCAGCTCGGGACAGGGTGGCGAAAAACTGTTTTTT. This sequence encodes CASSSGQGGEKLFF.

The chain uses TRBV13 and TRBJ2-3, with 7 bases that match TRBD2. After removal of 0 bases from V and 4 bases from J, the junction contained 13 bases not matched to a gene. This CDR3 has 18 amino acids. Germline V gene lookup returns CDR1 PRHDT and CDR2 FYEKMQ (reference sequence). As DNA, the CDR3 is TGTGCCAGCAGCTTAGGCCTAATGGGGGGGGGAATACCAGATACGCAGTATTTT. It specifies CASSLGLMGGGIPDTQYF. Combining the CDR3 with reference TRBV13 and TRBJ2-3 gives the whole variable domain AAGVIQSPRHLIKEKRETATLKCYPIPRHDTVYWYQQGPGQDPQFLISFYEKMQSDKGSIPDRFSAQQFSDYHSELNMSSLELGDSALYFCASSLGLMGGGIPDTQYFGPGTRLTVL.

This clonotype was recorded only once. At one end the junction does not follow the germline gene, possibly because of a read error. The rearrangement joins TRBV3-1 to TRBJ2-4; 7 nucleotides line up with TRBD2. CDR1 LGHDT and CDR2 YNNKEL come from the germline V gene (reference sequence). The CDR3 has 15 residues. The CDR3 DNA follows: TGTGCCAGCGGCCAAGAAGGCGGGAGACAAAACATTCAGTACTTC. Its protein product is CASGQEGGRQNIQYF. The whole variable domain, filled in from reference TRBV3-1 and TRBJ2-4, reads DTAVSQTPKYLVTQMGNDKSIKCEQNLGHDTMYWYKQDSKKFLKIMFSYNNKELIINETVPNRFSPKSPDKAHLNLHINSLELGDSAVYFCASGQEGGRQNIQYFGAGTRLSVL.

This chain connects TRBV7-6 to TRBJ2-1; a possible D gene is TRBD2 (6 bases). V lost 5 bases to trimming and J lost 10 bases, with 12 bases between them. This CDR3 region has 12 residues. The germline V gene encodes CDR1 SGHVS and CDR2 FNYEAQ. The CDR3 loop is CASSQTSWEQFF. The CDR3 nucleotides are TGTGCCAGCAGCCAAACTAGCTGGGAGCAGTTCTTC.

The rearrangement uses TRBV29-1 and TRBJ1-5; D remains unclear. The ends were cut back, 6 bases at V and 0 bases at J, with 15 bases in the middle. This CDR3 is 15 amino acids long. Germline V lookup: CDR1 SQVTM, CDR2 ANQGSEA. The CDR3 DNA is TGCAGCGTCGTGGTCAGAGGAAATAGCAATCAGCCCCAGCATTTT. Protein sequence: CSVVVRGNSNQPQHF.

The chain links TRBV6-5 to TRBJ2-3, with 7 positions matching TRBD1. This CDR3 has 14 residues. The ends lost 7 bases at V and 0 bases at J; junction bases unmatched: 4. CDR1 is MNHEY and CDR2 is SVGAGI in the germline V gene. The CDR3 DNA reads TGTGCCAGCAAACAGGACAGGAGCACAGATACGCAGTATTTT. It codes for CASKQDRSTDTQYF.

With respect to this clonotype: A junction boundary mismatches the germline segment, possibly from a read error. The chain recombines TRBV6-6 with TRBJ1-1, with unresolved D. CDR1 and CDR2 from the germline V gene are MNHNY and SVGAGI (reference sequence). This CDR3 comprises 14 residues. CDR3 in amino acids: CTSTAGTTNAEAFF. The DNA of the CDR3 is TGTACCAGCACCGCGGGCACGACGAACGCTGAAGCTTTCTTT.

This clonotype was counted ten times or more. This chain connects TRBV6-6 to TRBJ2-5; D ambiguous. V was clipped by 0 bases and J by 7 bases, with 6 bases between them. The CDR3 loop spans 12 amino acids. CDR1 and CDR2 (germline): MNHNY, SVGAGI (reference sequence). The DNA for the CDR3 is TGTGCCAGCAGTTACTCGATGGGGACCCAGTACTTC. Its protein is CASSYSMGTQYF.

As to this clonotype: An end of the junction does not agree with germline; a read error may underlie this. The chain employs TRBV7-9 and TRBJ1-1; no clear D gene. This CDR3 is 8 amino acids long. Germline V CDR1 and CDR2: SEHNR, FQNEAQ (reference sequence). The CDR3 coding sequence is TGCGCTACAGATGAAGCTTTCTTT. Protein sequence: CATDEAFF.

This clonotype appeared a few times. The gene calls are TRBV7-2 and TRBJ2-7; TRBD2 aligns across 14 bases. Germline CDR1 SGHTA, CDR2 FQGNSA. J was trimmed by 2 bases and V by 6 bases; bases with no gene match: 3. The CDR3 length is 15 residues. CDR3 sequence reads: CASRPTSGRAYEQYF. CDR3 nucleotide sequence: TGTGCCAGCAGGCCGACTAGCGGGAGGGCCTACGAGCAGTACTTC.

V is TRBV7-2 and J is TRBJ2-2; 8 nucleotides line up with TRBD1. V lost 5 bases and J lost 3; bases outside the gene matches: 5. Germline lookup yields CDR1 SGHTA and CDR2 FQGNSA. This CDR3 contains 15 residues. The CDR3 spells CASSLDRGYTGELFF. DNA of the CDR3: TGTGCCAGCAGCCTCGACAGGGGATACACCGGGGAGCTGTTTTTT.

Written as DNA, the CDR3 is TGTGCCAGCTCACAAGCTGGAGACAGTTCCTATGGCTACACCTTC. It codes for CASSQAGDSSYGYTF. V usage is TRBV18 and J usage is TRBJ1-2, with D tentatively TRBD1 (5 bases). This CDR3 is built from 15 residues. CDR1 and CDR2 from the germline V gene are KGHSH and LQKENI. With 4 bases removed from V and 4 bases from J, the gap between germline ends came to 16 bases.

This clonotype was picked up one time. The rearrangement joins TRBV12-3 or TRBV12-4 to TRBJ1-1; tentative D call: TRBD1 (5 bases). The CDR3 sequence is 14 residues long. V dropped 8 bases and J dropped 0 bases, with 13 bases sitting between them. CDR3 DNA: TGTGCCAGCCGATACAGGACCCTGAACACTGAAGCTTTCTTT. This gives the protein CASRYRTLNTEAFF.

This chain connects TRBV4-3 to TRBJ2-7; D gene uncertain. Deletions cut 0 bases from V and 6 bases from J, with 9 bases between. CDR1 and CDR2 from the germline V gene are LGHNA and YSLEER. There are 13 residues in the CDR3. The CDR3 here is CASSQDVPREQYF. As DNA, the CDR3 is TGCGCCAGCAGCCAAGATGTCCCACGCGAGCAGTACTTC.

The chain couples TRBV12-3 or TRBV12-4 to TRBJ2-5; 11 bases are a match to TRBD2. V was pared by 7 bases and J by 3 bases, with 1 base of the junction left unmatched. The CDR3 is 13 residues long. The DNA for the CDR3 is TGTGCCAGCAAACTAGCGGGAGAAGAGACCCAGTACTTC. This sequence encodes CASKLAGEETQYF.

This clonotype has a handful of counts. The CDR3 region is CASSQDASRAQYF. Here the CDR3 DNA reads TGTGCCAGCAGCCAAGATGCGAGCAGGGCGCAGTACTTC. The chain employs TRBV4-2 and TRBJ2-7, with a possible D match to TRBD1 (5 bases). Germline loops: CDR1 LGHNA, CDR2 YNFKEQ. Trimming removed 0 bases from V and 9 bases from J, with 12 bases in between. The CDR3 is made up of 13 amino acids.

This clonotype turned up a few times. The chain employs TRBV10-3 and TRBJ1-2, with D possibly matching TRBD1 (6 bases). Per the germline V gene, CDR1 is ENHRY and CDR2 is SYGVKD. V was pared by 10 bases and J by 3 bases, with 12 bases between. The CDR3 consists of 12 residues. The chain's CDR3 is CASREGDYGYTF. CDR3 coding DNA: TGTGCCAGCCGCGAGGGGGACTATGGCTACACCTTC.

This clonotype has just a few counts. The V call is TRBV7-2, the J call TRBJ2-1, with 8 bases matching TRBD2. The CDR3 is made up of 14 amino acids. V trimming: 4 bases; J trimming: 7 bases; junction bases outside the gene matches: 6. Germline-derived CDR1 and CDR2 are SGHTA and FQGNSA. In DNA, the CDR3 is TGTGCCAGCAGCTCCGGACTAGCTATTAATGAGCAGTTCTTC. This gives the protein CASSSGLAINEQFF.

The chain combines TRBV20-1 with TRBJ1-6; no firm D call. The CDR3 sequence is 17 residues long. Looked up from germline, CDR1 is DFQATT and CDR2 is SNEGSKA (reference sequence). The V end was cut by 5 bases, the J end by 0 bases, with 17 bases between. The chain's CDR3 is CSAVLDGNRSYNSPLHF. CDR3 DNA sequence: TGCAGTGCTGTCCTGGACGGGAACCGCTCCTATAATTCACCCCTCCACTTT.

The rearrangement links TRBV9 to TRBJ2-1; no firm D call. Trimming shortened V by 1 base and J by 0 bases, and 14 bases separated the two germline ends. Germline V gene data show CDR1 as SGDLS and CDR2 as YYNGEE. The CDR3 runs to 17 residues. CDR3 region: CASSVSGRYNSYNEQFF. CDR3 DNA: TGTGCCAGCAGCGTAAGTGGCCGATACAACTCCTACAATGAGCAGTTCTTC.

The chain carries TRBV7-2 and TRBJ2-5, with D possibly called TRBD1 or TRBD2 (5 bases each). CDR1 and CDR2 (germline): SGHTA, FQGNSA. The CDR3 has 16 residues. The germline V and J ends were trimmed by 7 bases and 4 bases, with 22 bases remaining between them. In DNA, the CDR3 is TGTGCCAGCACACGCCTTGGGGCCCGGGGCGGAGAGACCCAGTACTTC. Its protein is CASTRLGARGGETQYF.

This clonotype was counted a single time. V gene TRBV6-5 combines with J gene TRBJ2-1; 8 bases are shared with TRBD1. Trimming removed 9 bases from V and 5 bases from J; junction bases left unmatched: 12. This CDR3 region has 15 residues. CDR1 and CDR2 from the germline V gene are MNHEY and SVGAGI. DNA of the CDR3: TGTGCCAGTTCGATAATCCGACAGGGGAACAATGAGCAGTTCTTC. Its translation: CASSIIRQGNNEQFF.

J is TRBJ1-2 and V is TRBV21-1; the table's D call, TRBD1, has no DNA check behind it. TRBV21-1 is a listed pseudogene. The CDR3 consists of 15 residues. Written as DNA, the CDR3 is TGTGCCAGCAGCAAGAGAGGACAGCGACTCTATGACTACACCTTC. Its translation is CASSKRGQRLYDYTF.

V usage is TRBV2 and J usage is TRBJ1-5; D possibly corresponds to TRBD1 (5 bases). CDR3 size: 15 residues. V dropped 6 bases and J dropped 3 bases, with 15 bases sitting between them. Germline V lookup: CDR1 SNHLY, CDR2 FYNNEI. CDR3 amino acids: CASSQGDRINQPQHF. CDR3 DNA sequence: TGTGCCAGCAGCCAGGGTGATCGGATCAATCAGCCCCAGCATTTT.

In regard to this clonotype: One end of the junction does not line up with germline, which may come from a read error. The CDR3 region is CAGSSANQETQYF. The CDR3 region has the DNA TGTGCCGGCAGTTCCGCAAATCAAGAGACCCAGTACTTC. The chain has TRBV27 and TRBJ2-5; unclear D gene. CDR1 and CDR2 (germline): MNHEY, SMNVEV (reference sequence). The CDR3 extends over 13 amino acids.